This TCR beta chain was retrieved from a study of blood T cells in healthy people across ages (dated by TCRdb to 2013 to 2016). With regard to the full study: Template switching captured roughly one uniquely barcoded TCR beta cDNA molecule per two T cells in model experiments. The study analyzed two additional independent replicas of 1 million unique cDNA reads from the same blood draw for two donors, one aged 18 to 30 and one aged 80 or older. Using deep sequencing normalized with unique cDNA molecular identifiers, the study measured how TCR beta repertoire diversity changes with age. Donors were grouped into four age groups: young (average about 15 years), middle-aged (39), aged (around 56) and long-lived (approximately 82). To avoid experimental bias, donors of different ages were distributed randomly across sequencing lanes.

Turning to this clonotype: Its cognate antigen has yet to be identified. Per-nucleotide qualities are absent, and no much larger clonotype sits a single base away.

The method behind the library was 5' RACE. The sequencer was an Illumina HiSeq 2500. The second PCR ran for about 7 to 11 cycles and used a J-beta primer mix along with a sample-barcoded 5' primer. A template-switch 5' adaptor carrying 12 random nucleotides introduced a unique molecular identifier onto each TCR beta cDNA molecule. At least 2.5 million CDR3-containing paired-end reads were obtained from each sample. First-strand cDNA synthesis was performed from all RNA using the Mint cDNA synthesis kit, with priming by a TRBC-specific oligonucleotide. Following uracil-DNA glycosylase treatment, all cDNA underwent a first 18-cycle PCR with the universal primers M1SS and BC2_uni_R. Turning to the authors' computational methods: For normalization, 1 million high-quality reads, each with a distinct molecular identifier, were randomly selected from each sample. Reads with shared molecular identifiers were discarded instead of being binned into consensus sequences. MiTCR, set to a Q25 quality threshold and the strictest error-elimination algorithm, was used for CDR3 identification, clonotype clustering and error correction. A nonparametric unseen species model using Euler transformation provided a lower-bound estimate of total TCR beta diversity. In TCRdb, the public reads were trimmed at Q25 with fastp and aligned with MiXCR, with productive beta chains retained. Here each entry gathers all rows of one CDR3 protein and keeps the most common genes and DNA. The V and J calls and clone size are TCRdb's, not the authors'. The sample table holds about 1.1 million distinct CDR3 sequences, of which 35% to 40% were seen once. The ten biggest clones cover around 13% of the sample.

Systemically healthy Caucasian individuals from Russia, roughly 40 in total and aged roughly 6 to 95 years, were included as donors. Each donor gave about 9.7 milliliters of peripheral blood, drawn into EDTA-treated Vacutainer tubes. Ficoll-Paque density-gradient centrifugation was used to isolate PBMCs, with at least 7 million obtained per sample. Total RNA, at least 6 micrograms per sample, was extracted from PBMCs with Trizol reagent. For every donor, flow cytometry on a PBMC aliquot measured the percentage of naive CD45RAhigh/CD27high T cells. The junction carries 17 bases between V and J, which are trimmed by 8 bases and 7 bases respectively. Based on the germline V gene, the CDR1 and CDR2 sequences are SGHTA and FQGNSA. The CDR3 sequence holds 14 residues, the cysteine and phenylalanine included. Left in the record is the CDR3 DNA by itself, 42 bases read in frame from the first base. What the work shows at the level of the full study, not this receptor alone: As age increased, observed TCR beta diversity per million T cells dropped in a roughly linear way, and a significant reduction was already evident by age about 40. Donor CMV infection status was unknown, potentially confounding age-related changes in expanded clonotypes. Total diversity estimates from one million sequenced T cells were considered lower bounds and underestimates. Bulk unsorted PBMC profiling prevented conclusive comparison of naive and antigen-experienced compartments. Compared with the aged group, the long-lived group had more naive CD4+ T cells, fewer expanded clones and increased TCR diversity, a pattern suggesting age selection. Observed TCR beta diversity correlated strongly with the percentage of naive T cells measured by flow cytometry.

Material for sequencing was blood. The chain uses TRBV7-2 and TRBJ1-4; no D segment can be confidently identified. The sequence was collected from a young man in good health. The DNA reads as follows: TGTGCCAGCGGGCGTCCGGGAATGGGTGAAAAACTGTTTTTT. It specifies CASGRPGMGEKLFF.